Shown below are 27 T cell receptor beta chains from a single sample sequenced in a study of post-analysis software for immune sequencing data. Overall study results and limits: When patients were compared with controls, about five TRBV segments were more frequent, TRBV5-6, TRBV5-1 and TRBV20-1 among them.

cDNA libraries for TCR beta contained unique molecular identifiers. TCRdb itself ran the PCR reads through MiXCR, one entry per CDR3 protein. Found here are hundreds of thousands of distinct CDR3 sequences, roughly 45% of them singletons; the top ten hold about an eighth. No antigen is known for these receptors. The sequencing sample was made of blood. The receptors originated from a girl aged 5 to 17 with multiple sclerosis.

CDR3 DNA: TGTGCCAGCAGTTACAACAGTTTTAACACTGAAGCTTTCTTT. It specifies CASSYNSFNTEAFF. The chain carries TRBV6-2 or TRBV6-3 and TRBJ1-1; no clear D. Germline assignment: CDR1 MNHEY and CDR2 SVGEGT. The CDR3 sequence is 14 residues long. The V end was cut by 2 bases, the J end by 2 bases, with 9 bases between.

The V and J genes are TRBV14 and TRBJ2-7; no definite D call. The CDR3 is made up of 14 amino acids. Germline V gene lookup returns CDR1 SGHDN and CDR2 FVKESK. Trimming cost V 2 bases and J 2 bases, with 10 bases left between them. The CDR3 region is CASSQIGGTYEQYF. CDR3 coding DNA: TGTGCCAGCAGCCAAATCGGCGGAACCTACGAGCAGTACTTC.

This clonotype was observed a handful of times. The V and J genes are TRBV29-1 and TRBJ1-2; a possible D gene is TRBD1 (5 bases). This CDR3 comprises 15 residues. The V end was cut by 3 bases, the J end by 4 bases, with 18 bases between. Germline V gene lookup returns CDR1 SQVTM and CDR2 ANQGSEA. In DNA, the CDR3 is TGCAGCGTTGAGATACCGGGACCTGCGATCTATGGCTACACCTTC. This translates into CSVEIPGPAIYGYTF.

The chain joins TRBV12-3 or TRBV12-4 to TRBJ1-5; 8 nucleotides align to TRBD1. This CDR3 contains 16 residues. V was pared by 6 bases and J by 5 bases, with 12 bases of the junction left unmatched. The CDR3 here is CASRPQGAQGDQPQHF. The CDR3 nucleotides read TGTGCCAGCAGACCTCAGGGGGCACAGGGGGATCAGCCCCAGCATTTT.

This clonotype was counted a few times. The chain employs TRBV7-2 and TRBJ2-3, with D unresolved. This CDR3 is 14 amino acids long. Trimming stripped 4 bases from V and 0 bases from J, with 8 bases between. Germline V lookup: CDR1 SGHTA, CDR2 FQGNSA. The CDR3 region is CASSSGPSTDTQYF. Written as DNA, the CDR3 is TGTGCCAGCAGCTCCGGACCCAGCACAGATACGCAGTATTTT.

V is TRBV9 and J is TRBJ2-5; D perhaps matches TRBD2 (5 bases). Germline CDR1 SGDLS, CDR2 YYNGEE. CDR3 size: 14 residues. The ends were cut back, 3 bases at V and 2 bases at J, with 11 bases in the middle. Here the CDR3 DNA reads TGTGCCAGCAGCGGCCATCCGGGGCAAGAGACCCAGTACTTC. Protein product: CASSGHPGQETQYF. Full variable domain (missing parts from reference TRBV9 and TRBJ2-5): DSGVTQTPKHLITATGQRVTLRCSPRSGDLSVYWYQQSLDQGLQFLIQYYNGEERAKGNILERFSAQQFPDLHSELNLSSLELGDSALYFCASSGHPGQETQYFGPGTRLLVL.

The chain's CDR3 is CSARESFSYEQYF. In nucleotides, the CDR3 is TGCAGTGCTAGAGAATCTTTTTCCTACGAGCAGTACTTC. The chain uses TRBV20-1 and TRBJ2-7; D not certain. The CDR3 consists of 13 residues. Trimming took 0 bases from V and 1 from J, leaving 7 bases between them. The germline V gene has CDR1 DFQATT and CDR2 SNEGSKA (reference sequence).

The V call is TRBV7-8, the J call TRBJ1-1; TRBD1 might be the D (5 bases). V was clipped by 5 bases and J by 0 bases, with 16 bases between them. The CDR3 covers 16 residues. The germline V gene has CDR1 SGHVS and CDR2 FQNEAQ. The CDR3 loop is CASSIGGDGMNTEAFF. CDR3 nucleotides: TGTGCCAGCAGCATCGGAGGGGACGGAATGAACACTGAAGCTTTCTTT. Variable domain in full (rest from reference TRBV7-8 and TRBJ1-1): GAGVSQSPRYKVAKRGQDVALRCDPISGHVSLFWYQQALGQGPEFLTYFQNEAQLDKSGLPSDRFFAERPEGSVSTLKIQRTQQEDSAVYLCASSIGGDGMNTEAFFGQGTRLTVV.

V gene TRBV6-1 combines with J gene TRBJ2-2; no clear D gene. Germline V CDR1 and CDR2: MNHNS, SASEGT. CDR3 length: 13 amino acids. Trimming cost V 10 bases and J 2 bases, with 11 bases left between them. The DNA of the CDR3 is TGTGCCATCAGACTGGGTAACACCGGGGAGCTGTTTTTT. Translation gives CAIRLGNTGELFF.

DNA for the CDR3: TGTGCCATGGGACAGGGTAGCCCCTACGAGCAGTACTTC. Encoded protein: CAMGQGSPYEQYF. J is TRBJ2-7 and V is TRBV6-1; TRBD1 matches 9 bases. The CDR3 extends over 13 amino acids. Germline CDR1 reads MNHNS; CDR2 reads SASEGT. V was clipped by 10 bases and J by 2 bases; unmatched bases: 6.

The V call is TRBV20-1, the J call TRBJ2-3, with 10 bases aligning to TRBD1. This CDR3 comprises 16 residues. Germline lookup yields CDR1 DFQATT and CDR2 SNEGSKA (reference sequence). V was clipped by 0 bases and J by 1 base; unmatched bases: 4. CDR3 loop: CSARDPGTGGTDTQYF. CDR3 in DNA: TGCAGTGCTAGAGATCCCGGGACAGGGGGCACAGATACGCAGTATTTT.

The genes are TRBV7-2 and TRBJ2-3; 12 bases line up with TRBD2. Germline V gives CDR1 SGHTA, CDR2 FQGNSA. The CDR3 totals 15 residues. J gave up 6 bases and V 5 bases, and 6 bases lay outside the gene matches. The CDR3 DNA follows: TGTGCCAGCAGCGGAGGACTAGCGGGGAGCGATACGCAGTATTTT. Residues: CASSGGLAGSDTQYF. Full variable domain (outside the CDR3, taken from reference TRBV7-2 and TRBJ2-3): GAGVSQSPSNKVTEKGKDVELRCDPISGHTALYWYRQSLGQGLEFLIYFQGNSAPDKSGLPSDRFSAERTGGSVSTLTIQRTQQEDSAVYLCASSGGLAGSDTQYFGPGTRLTVL.

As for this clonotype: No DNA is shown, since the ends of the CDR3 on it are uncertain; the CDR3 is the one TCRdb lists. This CDR3 is CASSSSVAVIEAFF. The chain joins TRBV6-6 to TRBJ1-1. Germline CDR1 reads MNHNY; CDR2 reads SVGAGI (reference sequence). The CDR3 length is 14 residues, termini included.

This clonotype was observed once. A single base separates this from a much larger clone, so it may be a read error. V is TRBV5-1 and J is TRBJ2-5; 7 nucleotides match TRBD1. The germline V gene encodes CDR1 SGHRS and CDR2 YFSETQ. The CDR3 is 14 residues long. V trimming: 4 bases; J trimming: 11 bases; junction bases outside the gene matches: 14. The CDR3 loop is CASSRSDRVNEQYF. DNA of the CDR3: TGCGCCAGCAGCCGAAGTGACAGGGTCAATGAGCAGTACTTC.

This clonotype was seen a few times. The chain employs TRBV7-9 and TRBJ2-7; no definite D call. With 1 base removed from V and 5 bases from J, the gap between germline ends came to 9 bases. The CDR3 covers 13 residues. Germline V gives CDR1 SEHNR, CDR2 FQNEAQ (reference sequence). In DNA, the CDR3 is TGTGCCAGCAGCTTAGGGATCAGGAACGAGCAGTACTTC. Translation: CASSLGIRNEQYF.

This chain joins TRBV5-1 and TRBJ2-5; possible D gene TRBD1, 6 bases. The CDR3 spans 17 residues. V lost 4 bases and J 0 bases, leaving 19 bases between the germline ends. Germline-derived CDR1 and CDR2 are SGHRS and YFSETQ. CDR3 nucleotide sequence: TGCGCCAGCAGCCATTCATTTACAGGGCTGTACCAAGAGACCCAGTACTTC. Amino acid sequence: CASSHSFTGLYQETQYF. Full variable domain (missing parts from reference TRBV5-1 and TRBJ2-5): KAGVTQTPRYLIKTRGQQVTLSCSPISGHRSVSWYQQTPGQGLQFLFEYFSETQRNKGNFPGRFSGRQFSNSRSEMNVSTLELGDSALYLCASSHSFTGLYQETQYFGPGTRLLVL.

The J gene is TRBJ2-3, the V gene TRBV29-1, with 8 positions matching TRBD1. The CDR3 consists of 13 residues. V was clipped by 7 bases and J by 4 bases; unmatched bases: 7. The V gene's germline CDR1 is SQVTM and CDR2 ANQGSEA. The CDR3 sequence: CSALTGDPDTQYF. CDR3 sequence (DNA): TGCAGCGCCTTGACAGGGGACCCAGATACGCAGTATTTT.

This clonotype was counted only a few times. Written as DNA, the CDR3 is TGTGCCAGCAGTTTAGTGGCTAAATCCTACAATGAGCAGTTCTTC. This gives the protein CASSLVAKSYNEQFF. V and J are TRBV28 and TRBJ2-1; D gene ambiguous. This CDR3 is built from 15 residues. V was pared by 2 bases and J by 1 base, with 9 bases between. Looked up from germline, CDR1 is MDHEN and CDR2 is SYDVKM.

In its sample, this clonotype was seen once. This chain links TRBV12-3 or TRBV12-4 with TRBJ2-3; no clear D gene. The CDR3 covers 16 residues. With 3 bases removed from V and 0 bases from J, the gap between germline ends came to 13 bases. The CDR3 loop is CASSFSTAASTDTQYF. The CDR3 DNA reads TGTGCCAGCAGTTTTTCCACGGCCGCTAGCACAGATACGCAGTATTTT.

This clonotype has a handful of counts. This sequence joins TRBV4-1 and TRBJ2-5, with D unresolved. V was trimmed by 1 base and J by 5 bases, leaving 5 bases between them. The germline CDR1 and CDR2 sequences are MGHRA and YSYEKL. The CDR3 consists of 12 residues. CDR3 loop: CASSQVAETQYF. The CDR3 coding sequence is TGCGCCAGCAGCCAAGTGGCGGAGACCCAGTACTTC.

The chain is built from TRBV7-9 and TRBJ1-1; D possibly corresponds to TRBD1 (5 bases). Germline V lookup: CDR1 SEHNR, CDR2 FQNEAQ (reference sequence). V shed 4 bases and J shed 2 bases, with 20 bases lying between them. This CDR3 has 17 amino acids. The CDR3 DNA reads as TGTGCCAGCAGCTATCAAAAATGGGGCAGGATTAACACTGAAGCTTTCTTT. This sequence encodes CASSYQKWGRINTEAFF.

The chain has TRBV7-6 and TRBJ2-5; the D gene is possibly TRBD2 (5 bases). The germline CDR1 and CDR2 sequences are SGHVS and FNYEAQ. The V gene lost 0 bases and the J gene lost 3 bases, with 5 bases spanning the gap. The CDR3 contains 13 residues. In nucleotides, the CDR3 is TGTGCCAGCAGCTTAGCGCGGGAAGAGACCCAGTACTTC. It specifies CASSLAREETQYF.

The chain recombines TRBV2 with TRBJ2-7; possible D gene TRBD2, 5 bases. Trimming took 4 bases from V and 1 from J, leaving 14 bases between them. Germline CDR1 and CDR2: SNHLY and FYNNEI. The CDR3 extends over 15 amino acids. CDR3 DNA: TGTGCCAGCAGTGGTAAAGGGAGAGGGTCCTACGAGCAGTACTTC. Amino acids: CASSGKGRGSYEQYF.

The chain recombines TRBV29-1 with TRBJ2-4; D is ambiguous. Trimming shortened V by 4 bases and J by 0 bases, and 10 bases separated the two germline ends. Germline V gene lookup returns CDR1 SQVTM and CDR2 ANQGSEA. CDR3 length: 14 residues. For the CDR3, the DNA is TGCAGCGTTGTAGCCGAGCTAGCCAAAAACATTCAGTACTTC. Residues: CSVVAELAKNIQYF.

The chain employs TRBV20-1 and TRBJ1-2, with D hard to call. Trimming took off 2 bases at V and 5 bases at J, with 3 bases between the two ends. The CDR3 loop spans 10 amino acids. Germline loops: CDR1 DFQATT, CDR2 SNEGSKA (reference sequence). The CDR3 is CSARLYGYTF. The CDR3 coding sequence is TGCAGTGCTAGATTATATGGCTACACCTTC.

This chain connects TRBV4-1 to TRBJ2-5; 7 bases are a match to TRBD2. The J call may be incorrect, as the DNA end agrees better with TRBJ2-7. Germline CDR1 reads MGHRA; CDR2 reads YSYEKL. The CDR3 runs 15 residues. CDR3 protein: CASSQSNRREYEQYF. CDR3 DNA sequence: TGCGCCAGCAGCCAATCCAACCGGCGGGAGTACGAGCAGTACTTC.

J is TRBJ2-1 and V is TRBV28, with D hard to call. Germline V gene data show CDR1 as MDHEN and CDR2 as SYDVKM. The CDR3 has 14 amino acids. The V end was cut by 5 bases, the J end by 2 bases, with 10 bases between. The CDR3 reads CASSPTTAYNEQFF. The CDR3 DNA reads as TGTGCCAGCAGTCCGACGACTGCCTACAATGAGCAGTTCTTC. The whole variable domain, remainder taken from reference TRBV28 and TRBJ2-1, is DVKVTQSSRYLVKRTGEKVFLECVQDMDHENMFWYRQDPGLGLRLIYFSYDVKMKEKGDIPEGYSVSREKKERFSLILESASTNQTSMYLCASSPTTAYNEQFFGPGTRLTVL.